This entry concerns a single T cell receptor beta chain. Sequencing used immunoSEQ multiplex PCR; TCRdb keeps in-frame clones, though not all of them. The sample shows roughly 72,000 clones, 94% of them seen only once. V lost 4 bases and J lost 4, with 17 bases in between. Germline CDR1 and CDR2: MNHNS and SASEGT. CDR3 size: 16 residues. The sample comes from a study of T cell changes during pregnancy in multiple sclerosis. This sequence joins TRBV6-1 and TRBJ2-1; D perhaps matches TRBD2 (6 bases). This sample comprised CD4+ T cells from peripheral blood mononuclear cells, obtained after pregnancy. This receptor was obtained from a female donor with multiple sclerosis, enrolled in a pregnancy study. The chain's CDR3 is CASSGGLTSSYNEQFF. The CDR3, as DNA: TGTGCCAGCAGTGGGGGACTTACTAGCAGTTACAATGAGCAGTTCTTC.